This record concerns one T cell receptor (beta chain) sequence. CDR3 length: 13 residues. V was clipped by 3 bases and J by 5 bases, with 11 bases between them. Germline V CDR1 and CDR2: SGHRS, YFSETQ. Using its own MiXCR run on the 5' RACE reads, TCRdb lists one record per CDR3 protein. This repertoire shows approximately 500,000 distinct CDR3 sequences, more than 20% found once; its top ten account for about 2.7%. The data are from a study of identical twins. This same sample was also taken into another study, of T cells expressing NK-cell markers. That study adds: In a handful of donors, dominant clonotypes made up about 25-65% of CD3+CD56-NKG2C+ cells.

The sequencing input was CD4+ T cells sorted from blood. The chain uses TRBV5-1 and TRBJ2-5, with unresolved D. The origin of this receptor is a woman younger than 35 in good health. The CDR3 region is CASSSDSAETQYF. The CDR3 bases are TGCGCCAGCAGCTCTGACTCGGCTGAGACCCAGTACTTC.